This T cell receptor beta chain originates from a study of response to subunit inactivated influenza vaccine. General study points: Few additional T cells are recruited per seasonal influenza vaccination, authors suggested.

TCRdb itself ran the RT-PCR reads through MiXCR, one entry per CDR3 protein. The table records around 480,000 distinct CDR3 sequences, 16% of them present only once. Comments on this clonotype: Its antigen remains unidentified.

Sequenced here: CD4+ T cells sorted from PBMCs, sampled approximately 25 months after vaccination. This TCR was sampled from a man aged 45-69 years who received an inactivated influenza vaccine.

The CDR3 is CSAKFGGSSGANVLTF. The CDR3 bases are TGCAGTGCTAAGTTTGGGGGTAGCTCTGGGGCCAACGTCCTGACTTTC. The rearrangement joins TRBV20-1 to TRBJ2-6, with D possibly called TRBD1 or TRBD2 (5 bases each). CDR1 and CDR2 (germline): DFQATT, SNEGSKA (reference sequence). Trimming removed 4 bases from V and 0 bases from J, with 13 bases in between. This CDR3 is 16 amino acids long.